The clone carrying this T cell receptor beta chain was observed a handful of times. Its antigen is unknown. This record belongs to a study of T-cell memory formation after mild COVID-19. Study-level points and caveats: The study detected some responding clones in pre-infection memory, suggesting cross-reactive memory joined.

It was 5'RACE with constant-segment primers that produced the TCR alpha and TCR beta cDNA libraries, which carried sample barcodes and UMIs. One entry per CDR3 protein results from TCRdb running MiXCR on the 5' RACE reads. There are over 400,000 distinct CDR3 sequences in the sample; about 22% occur only once, and around 12% lies in the top ten. The CDR3 contains 16 residues. Per germline, CDR1 SGHDT and CDR2 YYEEEE. V was clipped by 4 bases and J by 0 bases, with 11 bases between them. This chain connects TRBV5-6 to TRBJ1-6; D might be TRBD1 (5 bases). The sample consisted of PBMCs or a T cell subset sorted from them (not recorded which). This clonotype was obtained from an adult woman who had mild COVID-19 (a few samples of this study predate the infection). Cell type and time point are not known. The CDR3 loop is CASSLDTSSYNSPLHF. CDR3 nucleotide sequence: TGTGCCAGCAGCCTGGACACCTCCTCCTATAATTCACCCCTCCACTTT.